This T cell receptor (beta chain) appears in the sequencing data of a study of cytomegalovirus exposure and HLA in healthy donors. The CDR3 is 14 residues long. CDR1 and CDR2 from the germline V gene are MNHEY and SVGAGI. Losses at the gene ends were 6 bases for V and 6 bases for J; bases not matched to a gene: 7. Clones were sequenced by immunoSEQ multiplex PCR, and TCRdb holds only the in-frame ones, with some missing. Among about 150,000 clones listed, 82% were seen once. Sequencing was done on a sample of PBMCs. This receptor was taken from a man younger than 40 in good health and CMV-seropositive. The chain employs TRBV6-5 and TRBJ1-2, with 10 bases aligning to TRBD1. The CDR3 protein is CASRDSGTGDGYTF. CDR3 in DNA: TGTGCCAGCAGAGACTCGGGGACAGGGGATGGCTACACCTTC.